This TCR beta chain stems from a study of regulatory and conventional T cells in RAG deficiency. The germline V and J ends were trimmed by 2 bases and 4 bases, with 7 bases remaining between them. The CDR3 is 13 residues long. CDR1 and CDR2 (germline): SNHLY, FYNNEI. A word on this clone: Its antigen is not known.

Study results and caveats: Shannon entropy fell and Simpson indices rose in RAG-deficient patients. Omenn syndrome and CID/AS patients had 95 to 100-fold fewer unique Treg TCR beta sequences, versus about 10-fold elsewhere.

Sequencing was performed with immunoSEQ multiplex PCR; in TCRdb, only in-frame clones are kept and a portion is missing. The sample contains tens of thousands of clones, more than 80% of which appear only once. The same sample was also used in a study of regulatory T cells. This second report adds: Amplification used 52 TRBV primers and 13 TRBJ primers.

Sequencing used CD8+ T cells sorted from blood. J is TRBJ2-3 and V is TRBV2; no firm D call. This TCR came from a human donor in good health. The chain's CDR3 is CASSEPAADTQYF. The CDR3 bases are TGTGCCAGCAGTGAACCGGCAGCAGATACGCAGTATTTT.